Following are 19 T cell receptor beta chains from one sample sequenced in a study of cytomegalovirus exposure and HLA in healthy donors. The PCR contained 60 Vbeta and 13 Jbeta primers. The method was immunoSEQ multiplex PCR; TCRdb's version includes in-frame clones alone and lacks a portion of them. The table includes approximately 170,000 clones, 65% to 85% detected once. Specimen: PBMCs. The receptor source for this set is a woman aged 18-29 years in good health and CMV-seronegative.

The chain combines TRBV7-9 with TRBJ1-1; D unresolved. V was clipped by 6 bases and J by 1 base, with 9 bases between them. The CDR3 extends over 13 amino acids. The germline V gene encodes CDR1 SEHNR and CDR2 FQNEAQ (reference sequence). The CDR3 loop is CASRVTSNTEAFF. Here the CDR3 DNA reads TGTGCCAGCAGGGTGACATCGAACACTGAAGCTTTCTTT.

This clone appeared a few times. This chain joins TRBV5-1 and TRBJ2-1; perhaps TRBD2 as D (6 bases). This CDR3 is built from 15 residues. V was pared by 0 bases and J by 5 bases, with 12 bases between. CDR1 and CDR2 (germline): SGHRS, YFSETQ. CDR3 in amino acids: CASSLVLASNNEQFF. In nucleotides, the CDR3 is TGCGCCAGCAGCTTGGTACTAGCTAGCAACAATGAGCAGTTCTTC.

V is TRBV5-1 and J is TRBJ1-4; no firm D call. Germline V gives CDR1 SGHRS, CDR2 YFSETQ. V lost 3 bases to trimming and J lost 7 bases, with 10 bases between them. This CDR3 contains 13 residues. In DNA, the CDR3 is TGCGCCAGCAGCTGGGGAGGAAGTGAAAAACTGTTTTTT. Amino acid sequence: CASSWGGSEKLFF. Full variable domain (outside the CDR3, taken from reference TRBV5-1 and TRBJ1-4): KAGVTQTPRYLIKTRGQQVTLSCSPISGHRSVSWYQQTPGQGLQFLFEYFSETQRNKGNFPGRFSGRQFSNSRSEMNVSTLELGDSALYLCASSWGGSEKLFFGSGTQLSVL.

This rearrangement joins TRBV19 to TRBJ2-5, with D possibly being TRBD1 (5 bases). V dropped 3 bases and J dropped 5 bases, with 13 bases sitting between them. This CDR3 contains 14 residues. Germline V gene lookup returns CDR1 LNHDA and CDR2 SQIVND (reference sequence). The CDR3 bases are TGTGCCAGTAGTATCGGATTGGGGCCCGAGACCCAGTACTTC. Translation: CASSIGLGPETQYF.

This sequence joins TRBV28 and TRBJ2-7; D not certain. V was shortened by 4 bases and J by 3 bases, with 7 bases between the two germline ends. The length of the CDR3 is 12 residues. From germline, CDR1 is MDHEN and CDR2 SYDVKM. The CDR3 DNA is TGTGCCAGCAGTTCGAGCGTCTACGAGCAGTACTTC. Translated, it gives CASSSSVYEQYF.

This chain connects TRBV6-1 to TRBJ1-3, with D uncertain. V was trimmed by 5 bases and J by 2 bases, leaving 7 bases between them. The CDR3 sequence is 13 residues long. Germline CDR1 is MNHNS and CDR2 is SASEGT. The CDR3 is CASSPPAGNTIYF. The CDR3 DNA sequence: TGTGCCAGCAGTCCCCCTGCTGGAAACACCATATATTTT.

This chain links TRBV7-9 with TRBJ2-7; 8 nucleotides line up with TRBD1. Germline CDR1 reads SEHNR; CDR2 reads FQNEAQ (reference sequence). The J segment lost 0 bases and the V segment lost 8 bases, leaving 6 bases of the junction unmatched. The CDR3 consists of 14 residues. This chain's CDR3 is CASRPGQDSYEQYF. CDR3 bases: TGTGCCAGCCGTCCGGGACAGGACTCCTACGAGCAGTACTTC.

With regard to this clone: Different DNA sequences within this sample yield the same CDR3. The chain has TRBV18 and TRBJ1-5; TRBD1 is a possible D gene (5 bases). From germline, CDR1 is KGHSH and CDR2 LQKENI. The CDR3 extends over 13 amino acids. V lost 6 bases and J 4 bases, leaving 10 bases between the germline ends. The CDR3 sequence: CASSPDTNQPQHF. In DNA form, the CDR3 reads TGTGCCAGCTCCCCGGACACTAATCAGCCCCAGCATTTT.

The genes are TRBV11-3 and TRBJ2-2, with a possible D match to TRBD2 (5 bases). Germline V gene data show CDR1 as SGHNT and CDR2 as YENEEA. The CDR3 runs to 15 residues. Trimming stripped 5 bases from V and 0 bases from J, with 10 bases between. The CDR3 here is CASSLDSANTGELFF. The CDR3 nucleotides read TGTGCCAGCAGCCTGGACTCTGCGAACACCGGGGAGCTGTTTTTT.

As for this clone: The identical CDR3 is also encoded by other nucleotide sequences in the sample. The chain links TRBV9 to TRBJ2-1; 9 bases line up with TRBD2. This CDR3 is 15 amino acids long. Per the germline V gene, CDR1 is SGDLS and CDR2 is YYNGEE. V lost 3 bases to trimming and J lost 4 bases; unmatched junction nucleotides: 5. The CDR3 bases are TGTGCCAGCAGCGGTAGCGGGAGATCATACAATGAGCAGTTCTTC. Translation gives CASSGSGRSYNEQFF. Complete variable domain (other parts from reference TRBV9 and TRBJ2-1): DSGVTQTPKHLITATGQRVTLRCSPRSGDLSVYWYQQSLDQGLQFLIQYYNGEERAKGNILERFSAQQFPDLHSELNLSSLELGDSALYFCASSGSGRSYNEQFFGPGTRLTVL.

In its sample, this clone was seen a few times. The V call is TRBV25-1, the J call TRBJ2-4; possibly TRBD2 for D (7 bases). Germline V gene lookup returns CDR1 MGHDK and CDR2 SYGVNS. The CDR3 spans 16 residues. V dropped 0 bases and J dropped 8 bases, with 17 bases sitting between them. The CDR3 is CASSEYLGGLRDIQYF. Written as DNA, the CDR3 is TGTGCCAGCAGTGAATATCTGGGGGGGCTAAGGGACATTCAGTACTTC.

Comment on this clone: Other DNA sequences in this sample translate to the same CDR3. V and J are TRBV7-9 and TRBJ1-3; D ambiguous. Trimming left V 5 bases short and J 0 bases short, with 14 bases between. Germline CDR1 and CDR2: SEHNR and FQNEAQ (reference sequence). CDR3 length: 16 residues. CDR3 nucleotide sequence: TGTGCCAGCAGCCTAGATGTTCTCCTCTCTGGAAACACCATATATTTT. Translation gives CASSLDVLLSGNTIYF.

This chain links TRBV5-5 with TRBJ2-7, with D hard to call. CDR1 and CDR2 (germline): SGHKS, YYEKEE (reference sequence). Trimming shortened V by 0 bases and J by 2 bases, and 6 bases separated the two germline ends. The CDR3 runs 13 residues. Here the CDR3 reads CASSLDSPYEQYF. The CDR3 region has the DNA TGTGCCAGCAGCTTGGACAGCCCCTACGAGCAGTACTTC.

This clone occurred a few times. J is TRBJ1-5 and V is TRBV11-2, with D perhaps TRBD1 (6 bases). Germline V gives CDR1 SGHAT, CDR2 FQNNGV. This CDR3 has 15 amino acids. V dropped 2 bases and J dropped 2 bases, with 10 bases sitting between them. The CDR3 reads CASSLSRGGNQPQHF. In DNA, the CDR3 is TGTGCCAGCAGCTTAAGCAGGGGTGGCAATCAGCCCCAGCATTTT.

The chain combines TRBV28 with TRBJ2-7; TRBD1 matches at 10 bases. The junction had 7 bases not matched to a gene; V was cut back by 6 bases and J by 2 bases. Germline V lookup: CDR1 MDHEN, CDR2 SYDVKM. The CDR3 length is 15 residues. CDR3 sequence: CASSPTGTGAYEQYF. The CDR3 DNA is TGTGCCAGCAGCCCAACCGGGACAGGGGCCTACGAGCAGTACTTC.

The CDR3 coding sequence is TGTGCCAGCAGCTTAGAGGCAGCGGGAAGCCAAGAGACCCAGTACTTC. Protein product: CASSLEAAGSQETQYF. The chain links TRBV7-9 to TRBJ2-5, with TRBD2 identical over 7 bases. CDR3 size: 16 residues. Looked up from germline, CDR1 is SEHNR and CDR2 is FQNEAQ (reference sequence). The J segment lost 1 base and the V segment lost 1 base, leaving 6 bases of the junction unmatched.

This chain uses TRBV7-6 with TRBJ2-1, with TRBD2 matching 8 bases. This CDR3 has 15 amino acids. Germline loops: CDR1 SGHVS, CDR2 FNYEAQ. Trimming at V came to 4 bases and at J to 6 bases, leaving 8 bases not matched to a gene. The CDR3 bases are TGTGCCAGCAGCTCCGGGGGGGGTAGCGGCAATGAGCAGTTCTTC. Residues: CASSSGGGSGNEQFF. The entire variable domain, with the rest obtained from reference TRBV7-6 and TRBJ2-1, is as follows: GAGVSQSPRYKVTKRGQDVALRCDPISGHVSLYWYRQALGQGPEFLTYFNYEAQQDKSGLPNDRFSAERPEGSISTLTIQRTEQRDSAMYRCASSSGGGSGNEQFFGPGTRLTVL.

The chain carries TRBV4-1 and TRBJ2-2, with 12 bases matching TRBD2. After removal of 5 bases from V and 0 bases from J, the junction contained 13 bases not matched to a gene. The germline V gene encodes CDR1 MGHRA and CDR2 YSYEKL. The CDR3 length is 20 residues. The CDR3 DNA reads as TGCGCCAGCAGCACACCTTCGGGACTAGCGGGCCACGCGAACACCGGGGAGCTGTTTTTT. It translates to CASSTPSGLAGHANTGELFF.

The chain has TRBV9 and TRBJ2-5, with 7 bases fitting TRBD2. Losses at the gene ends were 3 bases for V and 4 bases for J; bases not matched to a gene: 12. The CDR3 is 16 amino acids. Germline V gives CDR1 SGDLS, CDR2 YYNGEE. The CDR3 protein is CASSDTGEGEGETQYF. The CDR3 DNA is TGTGCCAGCAGCGATACCGGGGAGGGCGAAGGAGAGACCCAGTACTTC.